This T cell receptor beta chain was captured in a study of beta chain features in type 1 diabetes (dated by TCRdb to 2016 to 2018). Study-level background: No differences in mean age, gender distribution, total cell number or subset yield were found between patients and healthy donors. A total of about 110 million sorted cells were examined across all samples, and the number of cells per subset was strongly correlated with RNA yield. In the study, TCRB repertoires of sorted circulating CD4+ T cell subsets from recently diagnosed type 1 diabetes patients were compared with those of matched healthy donors. Regulatory and stem cell-like memory subsets were obtained from only 8 patients and roughly eight healthy donors, while naive and central memory subsets were obtained from all 28 donors. Overall study results and their limits: HLA sub-analyses involved small numbers of individuals, so any influence of HLA type on TCRB rearrangement remained unresolved. Fewer insertions and more nucleotide deletions at VDJ recombination sites were observed in patients with type 1 diabetes, implying thymic rearrangement abnormalities. Because cDNA rather than genomic DNA was sequenced, highly expressing activated cells could have been over-represented, although no difference in activation and CD3 levels was found between groups. Type 1 diabetes patients showed a moderate but significant shortening of TCRB CDR3 length in all four CD4+ subsets. Naive, central memory and regulatory TCRB repertoires appeared to be more alike among patients than among healthy donors. Shorter templates might have been favored by PCR, but patient and control samples were amplified and corrected together, so both groups would have been affected equally by any skew.

As for this clone: Its antigen specificity is not known. The sample holds no much larger clone one base away, and base qualities are not on file.

Each donor gave one peripheral blood draw, averaging roughly 0.11 L, which was collected into heparinised tubes. Using a panel that included CD45RO, CCR7, CD25, CD127, CD95 and CD27, naive, central memory, regulatory and stem cell-like memory CD4+ T cells were sorted on a BD FACSAria II. Purity was above 95% for every sorted population. PBMCs were separated immediately by Lymphoprep density gradient centrifugation and were stained directly, without being cultured. So that batch effects would be minimized, each experiment stained and sorted samples in pairs, pairing one healthy donor with one patient. All of the isolated RNA was reverse transcribed with the High Capacity cDNA Reverse Transcription Kit, so expressed TCRB transcripts were sequenced. Deep immunoSEQ sequencing was applied to naive, central memory and regulatory T cell samples, giving an average of about 3.4 million total reads per sample. Sorted cells were lysed in RLT buffer, and RNA was extracted using DNase-treated RNeasy Micro or Mini kits according to cell number. To prevent cross-contamination, every cell subset was processed on its own, while patient and healthy donor samples were processed together. TCRB sequences were amplified from cDNA with the immunoSEQ multiplex PCR, producing 87-bp fragments spanning the CDR3 region. Sequencing of the amplicons was performed on the Illumina HiSeq platform. The paper's data handling went like this. PCR bias was computationally corrected using synthetic template baselines, reads within Hamming distance 2 were collapsed, and singletons that could not be merged were discarded. By aligning reads against IMGT, V, D and J genes, CDR3 length, and insertions or deletions at six rearrangement sites were assigned. Clonotype counts were normalized to sorted cell number within each subset before computing true diversity and Gini coefficients with the tcR R package. The overlap coefficient, calculated on TCRB nucleotide sequences, was used to quantify repertoire sharing. Out-of-frame TCRB sequences from naive cells were analyzed to stand in for the pre-selection repertoire. This is the immuneACCESS table as TCRdb keeps it, with only in-frame sequences that have V and J called. A part of the clones is gone; compared with another copy, unresolved V genes explain less than half, and the rest is unexplained. D and trimming come from the DNA, and the V and J calls and clone size come from that table. Recorded for this sample are just over 450,000 clones; approximately 30% of them occurred a single time. Jointly, the top ten make up roughly 0.066% of the sample.

The TCR sequence derives from a man between 18 and 35 years old in good health. What was sequenced was naive CD4+ T cells from blood. What the cell subset or site label conveys for this sample: true naive CD4+ T cells.

The CDR3 region: CAWSGAPGGYTF. The bases read TGTGCCTGGAGTGGCGCTCCGGGCGGCTACACCTTC. The receptor chain draws on TRBV30 and TRBJ1-2; no confident D gene assignment can be made. Taken from the germline V gene (reference sequence), the CDR1 and CDR2 loops are GTSNPN and SVGIG. V is shortened by 1 base, J by 8 bases, and the region joining them spans 11 bases. The CDR3 has 12 amino acids, counting the end cysteine and phenylalanine. Only the CDR3 part of the read is kept: 36 bases, read in frame from the first base.